A selection of T cell receptor beta chains follows, all from one sample in a study of PD-L1 blockade in urothelial cancer. Profiled with immunoSEQ multiplex PCR; TCRdb holds only in-frame clones, not every one. The table includes about 47,000 clones, more than 75% detected once. Specimen: PBMCs, collected around atezolizumab (anti-PD-L1) treatment. The receptors originated from a man aged 60-69 years with urothelial cancer. CDR3s include the opening cysteine and the closing phenylalanine or tryptophan. The D gene is left open where the match is weak. The size field is filled for only some rows; it gives once, few, many or a size class.

>TRBJ2-7|TRBV11-2|.|.|14
TGTGCCAGCAGCTTGGTGACAGGACCCCTCGAGCAGTACTTC
CASSLVTGPLEQYF
>TRBJ2-1|TRBV7-6|.|TRBD1|15
TGTGCCAGCAGCCCATCGACAGGGGGACTCGCGGAGCAGTTCTTC
CASSPSTGGLAEQFF
>TRBJ1-6|TRBV28|.|TRBD1|15
TGTGCCAGCAGCCCGGGGACAGACAATAATTCACCCCTCCACTTT
CASSPGTDNNSPLHF
>TRBJ1-1|TRBV19|.|.|18
TGTGCCAGCCTCGGACGCGGGGGAAACTCTAAGTTGAACACTGAAGCTTTCTTT
CASLGRGGNSKLNTEAFF
>TRBJ2-5|TRBV10-1|.|.|14
TGCGCCAGCAGTGAGTCGACTCGGGGAGAGACCCAGTACTTC
CASSESTRGETQYF
>TRBJ2-7|TRBV7-8|.|TRBD2|13
TGTGCCAGCAGCTGGACTAGCGGTTACGAGCAGTACTTC
CASSWTSGYEQYF
>TRBJ2-3|TRBV5-4|once|.|18
TGTGCCAGCAGCTTGGTTTCCAGCCGGGGTATAGGTTCAGATACGCAGTATTTT
CASSLVSSRGIGSDTQYF
>TRBJ2-1|TRBV7-2|few|.|15
TGTGCCAGCAGCTTAGATGTAGCAATCTACAATGAGCAGTTCTTC
CASSLDVAIYNEQFF
>TRBJ1-1|TRBV4-2|.|.|13
TGTGCCAGCAGCCATGGCAAGAACACTGAAGCTTTCTTT
CASSHGKNTEAFF
>TRBJ2-5|TRBV5-1|.|TRBD1|15
TGCGCCAGCAGCAGCGGGACAGGGAGGGGAGAGACCCAGTACTTC
CASSSGTGRGETQYF
>TRBJ2-7|TRBV5-4|.|TRBD1|15
TGTGCCAGCAGCGTTTTCCGGGACAGAAACTACGAGCAGTACTTC
CASSVFRDRNYEQYF
>TRBJ2-1|TRBV9|.|.|13
TGTGCCAGCAGCGTAGCTAGTCAAGATGAGCAGTTCTTC
CASSVASQDEQFF
>TRBJ1-6|TRBV5-8|.|.|14
TGTGCCAGCAGCTTTCCAGGGTTGATTTCACCCCTCCACTTT
CASSFPGLISPLHF
>TRBJ2-7|TRBV6-5|.|.|15
TGTGCCAGCAGTCCCCCCGATGCCGCCGAGTACGAGCAGTACTTC
CASSPPDAAEYEQYF
>TRBJ2-6|TRBV6-4|.|.|16
TGTGCCAGCAGTGACTCGTGGGGCCCTGGGGCCAACGTCCTGACTTTC
CASSDSWGPGANVLTF
>TRBJ2-1|TRBV7-2|.|TRBD2|16
TGTGCCAGCAGCGGGCTCAGCGGGAGGGGGTATAATGAGCAGTTCTTC
CASSGLSGRGYNEQFF
>TRBJ1-1|TRBV12-5|.|TRBD1|17
TGTGCTAGTGGCCCCCCAGAACAGGGGATTGGGGGCACTGAAGCTTTCTTT
CASGPPEQGIGGTEAFF
>TRBJ1-2|TRBV5-1|.|.|15
TGCGCCAGCACCTTGGGGCAGGGAAGCAACTATGGCTACACCTTC
CASTLGQGSNYGYTF
>TRBJ2-3|TRBV5-8|.|TRBD2|15
TGTGCCAGCAGCTTGGTCGGGGGGACCTCAGATACGCAGTATTTT
CASSLVGGTSDTQYF
>TRBJ1-4|TRBV5-1|.|TRBD1|17
TGCGCCAGCAGCTTGGCACCTCCGGGACAGCCTAATGAAAAACTGTTTTTT
CASSLAPPGQPNEKLFF
>TRBJ1-1|TRBV28|.|.|15
TGTGCCAGCAGTTTCCCGGTGTCGGGGTACCCTGAAGCTTTCTTT
CASSFPVSGYPEAFF
>TRBJ2-7|TRBV11-2|once|.|15
TGTGCCAGCAGCTTTGAAAGGGGGTCGTCCTACGAGCAGTACTTC
CASSFERGSSYEQYF
>TRBJ1-2|TRBV28|.|TRBD1|19
TGTGCCAGCAGTTCCAGATCCCGGGACAGCACAGGAGCTAACTATGGCTACACCTTC
CASSSRSRDSTGANYGYTF
>TRBJ1-2|TRBV20-1|.|TRBD1|11
TGCAGTGCTAGACAGGGGGGCGGCTACACCTTC
CSARQGGGYTF
>TRBJ1-6|TRBV12-2|few|.|16
TGTGCAAGTCGCTCCGGGGGTAGACTCCGGAATTCACCCCTCCACTTT
CASRSGGRLRNSPLHF
>TRBJ1-2|TRBV2|few|.|13
TGTGCCAGCATCGGGGACATTTCATATGGCTACACCTTC
CASIGDISYGYTF
>TRBJ2-1|TRBV2|.|TRBD2|14
TGTGCCAGTCGGGGAGCGGGGTTCTACAATGAGCAGTTCTTC
CASRGAGFYNEQFF
>TRBJ2-2|TRBV5-4|.|.|12
TGTGCCAGCAGTTCAGGGGTCGGGGAGCTGTTTTTT
CASSSGVGELFF
>TRBJ2-7|TRBV5-4|.|TRBD2|14
TGTGCCAGCAGCTTGGCCGGGGGGGCGTACGAGCAGTACTTC
CASSLAGGAYEQYF
>TRBJ2-1|TRBV19|once|.|13
TGTGCCAGTATTGGCCAGGGGTATAGTGAGCAGTTCTTC
CASIGQGYSEQFF
>TRBJ2-3|TRBV5-1|.|TRBD1|16
TGCGCCAGCAGCGCAGGACAGGCCGCGAGCACAGATACGCAGTATTTT
CASSAGQAASTDTQYF
>TRBJ1-2|TRBV7-2|.|.|14
TGTGCCAGCAGCTCCGGTTGGAGCGGTTATGGCTACACCTTC
CASSSGWSGYGYTF
>TRBJ2-7|TRBV5-1|once|TRBD2|14
TGCGCCAGCAGCTTAGGCGGGAGCTCCTACGAGCAGTACTTC
CASSLGGSSYEQYF
>TRBJ2-1|TRBV12-5|many|TRBD1|14
TGTGCTAGTGGAGCTGCGGACAGGAATGGTGAGCAGTTCTTC
CASGAADRNGEQFF
>TRBJ2-5|TRBV5-4|.|.|13
TGTGCCAGCAGCTGGGGCAGCCAAGAGACCCAGTACTTC
CASSWGSQETQYF
>TRBJ2-7|TRBV7-9|.|TRBD1|15
TGTGCCAGCAGCCCGCGGGACAGGGCATCCTACGAGCAGTACTTC
CASSPRDRASYEQYF
>TRBJ1-2|TRBV19|few|.|12
TGTGCCAGTAGAAGACAGAACTATGGCTACACCTTC
CASRRQNYGYTF
>TRBJ2-3|TRBV27|.|.|16
TGTGCCAGCAGTCAAGGATTTAGTGGGCGCACAGATACGCAGTATTTT
CASSQGFSGRTDTQYF